These 31 T cell receptor beta chains share one sample of origin, sequenced in a study of cytomegalovirus exposure and HLA in healthy donors. Sequencing used immunoSEQ multiplex PCR; TCRdb keeps in-frame clones, though not all of them. The sample yields over 85,000 clones, approximately 84% seen once. The specimen sequenced was PBMCs. The receptors come from a woman aged 18 to 35 in good health and CMV-seropositive.

The V call is TRBV28, the J call TRBJ1-4; TRBD1 matches at 7 bases. The CDR3 is made up of 16 amino acids. V shed 3 bases and J 0 bases; nucleotides not matched to a gene: 4. Germline V gene sequence: CDR1 MDHEN, CDR2 SYDVKM. CDR3 residues: CASSFGTVSTNEKLFF. The CDR3 DNA is TGTGCCAGCAGTTTCGGGACAGTCTCAACTAATGAAAAACTGTTTTTT. Using reference TRBV28 and TRBJ1-4 for the parts outside the CDR3, the full variable domain is DVKVTQSSRYLVKRTGEKVFLECVQDMDHENMFWYRQDPGLGLRLIYFSYDVKMKEKGDIPEGYSVSREKKERFSLILESASTNQTSMYLCASSFGTVSTNEKLFFGSGTQLSVL.

The chain employs TRBV18 and TRBJ2-7; 10 bases agree with TRBD2. V lost 3 bases, J lost 1 base, and 3 bases stayed unmatched. The germline V gene encodes CDR1 KGHSH and CDR2 LQKENI. The CDR3 sequence is 15 residues long. The CDR3, as DNA: TGTGCCAGCTCACCCGGGACTAGCGTTTCCTACGAGCAGTACTTC. The encoded protein is CASSPGTSVSYEQYF.

This clone has just one count. The chain combines TRBV9 with TRBJ2-3; no clear D gene. CDR3 length: 13 amino acids. V was pared by 4 bases and J by 8 bases, with 14 bases between. Germline CDR1 is SGDLS and CDR2 is YYNGEE. CDR3 sequence: CASSTSNSFTQYF. CDR3 DNA: TGTGCCAGCAGCACCTCTAACTCTTTTACGCAGTATTTT.

The CDR3 DNA follows: TGCGCCAGCAGCTTGAATTTTATCGGGGGGCGAGGGTCGTCGGAAGCTTTCTTT. Amino acid sequence: CASSLNFIGGRGSSEAFF. The chain combines TRBV5-1 with TRBJ1-1; tentative D call: TRBD1 (6 bases). Germline CDR1 reads SGHRS; CDR2 reads YFSETQ. Trimming left V 1 base short and J 8 bases short, with 27 bases between. This CDR3 is 18 amino acids long.

The J gene is TRBJ2-4, the V gene TRBV7-2; unclear D gene. Germline assignment: CDR1 SGHTA and CDR2 FQGNSA. Trimming took off 3 bases at V and 0 bases at J, with 6 bases between the two ends. The CDR3 length is 14 residues. CDR3 in DNA: TGTGCCAGCAGCTTCGCAGGAGCCAAAAACATTCAGTACTTC. Amino acids: CASSFAGAKNIQYF. The whole variable domain, filled in from reference TRBV7-2 and TRBJ2-4, reads GAGVSQSPSNKVTEKGKDVELRCDPISGHTALYWYRQSLGQGLEFLIYFQGNSAPDKSGLPSDRFSAERTGGSVSTLTIQRTQQEDSAVYLCASSFAGAKNIQYFGAGTRLSVL.

The V call is TRBV21-1, the J call TRBJ2-1; whether TRBD2, the table's D call, matches the DNA was not checked. TRBV21-1 is given as a pseudogene. CDR3 length: 17 residues. The CDR3 here is CASSKGKSLLRYLGQFF. As DNA, the CDR3 is TGTGCCAGCAGCAAAGGGAAGTCGCTCCTACGGTATCTAGGGCAGTTCTTC.

The chain is built from TRBV9 and TRBJ2-5; 11 nucleotides line up with TRBD1. The CDR3 contains 16 residues. J lost 5 bases, V lost 3 bases, and 9 bases had no gene match. From germline, CDR1 is SGDLS and CDR2 YYNGEE. The CDR3 nucleotides read TGTGCCAGCAGCGCCGGACAGGGGGCCTTGGGGGAGACCCAGTACTTC. This codes for CASSAGQGALGETQYF. Together with reference TRBV9 and TRBJ2-5, the CDR3 gives the full variable domain: DSGVTQTPKHLITATGQRVTLRCSPRSGDLSVYWYQQSLDQGLQFLIQYYNGEERAKGNILERFSAQQFPDLHSELNLSSLELGDSALYFCASSAGQGALGETQYFGPGTRLLVL.

This clone was recorded once. This sequence joins TRBV19 and TRBJ2-2; 9 nucleotides match TRBD1. The CDR3 is 15 amino acids. Germline V gene data show CDR1 as LNHDA and CDR2 as SQIVND (reference sequence). Losses at the gene ends were 1 base for V and 5 bases for J; bases not matched to a gene: 2. CDR3 amino acids: CASSIGTGVTGELFF. As DNA, the CDR3 is TGTGCCAGTAGTATAGGGACAGGGGTGACCGGGGAGCTGTTTTTT.

The chain recombines TRBV4-3 with TRBJ2-1, with a possible D match to TRBD1 (6 bases). Trimming removed 2 bases from V and 8 bases from J, with 34 bases in between. This CDR3 comprises 21 residues. Looked up from germline, CDR1 is LGHNA and CDR2 is YSLEER. CDR3 sequence (DNA): TGCGCCAGCAGCCAATGGGGAATGTCGGTCGGGACACAACTTAACCTCGATGAGCAGTTCTTC. It is translated as CASSQWGMSVGTQLNLDEQFF.

This chain connects TRBV4-1 to TRBJ2-2, with D possibly matching TRBD2 (6 bases). The germline V and J ends were trimmed by 0 bases and 4 bases, with 12 bases remaining between them. The CDR3 loop spans 16 amino acids. Germline values: CDR1 MGHRA, CDR2 YSYEKL. CDR3 in amino acids: CASSQEPAGGTGELFF. The CDR3 DNA reads as TGCGCCAGCAGCCAAGAGCCAGCGGGTGGCACCGGGGAGCTGTTTTTT.

CDR3 DNA sequence: TGTGCCAGCAGCGTCGCTGGGCCAGGTCCCCTCCTTCTAGGGGCCAACGTCCTGACTTTC. Its protein is CASSVAGPGPLLLGANVLTF. The gene calls are TRBV7-3 and TRBJ2-6; D is unresolved. The V and J ends lost 5 bases and 4 bases respectively, with 27 bases between them. This CDR3 spans 20 amino acids. CDR1 and CDR2 from the germline V gene are SGHTA and FQGTGA.

The V and J genes are TRBV5-1 and TRBJ1-6, with D tentatively TRBD1 (5 bases). The V gene lost 1 base and the J gene lost 6 bases, with 17 bases spanning the gap. Germline CDR1 is SGHRS and CDR2 is YFSETQ. The CDR3 sequence is 17 residues long. The CDR3 region has the DNA TGCGCCAGCAGCTTGCAAGGGACTTCGATCAGTAATTCACCCCTCCACTTT. The encoded protein is CASSLQGTSISNSPLHF.

J is TRBJ1-5 and V is TRBV7-8; D gene uncertain. The CDR3 contains 14 residues. Trimming shortened V by 2 bases and J by 1 base, and 6 bases separated the two germline ends. Germline values: CDR1 SGHVS, CDR2 FQNEAQ. This CDR3 is CASSLLASNQPQHF. The CDR3 DNA sequence: TGTGCCAGCAGCTTATTGGCAAGCAATCAGCCCCAGCATTTT.

This clone has a single count. V usage is TRBV6-4 and J usage is TRBJ2-3, with TRBD1 identical over 10 bases. The CDR3 has 16 amino acids. CDR1 is MRHNA and CDR2 is SNTAGT in the germline V gene. J gave up 5 bases and V 0 bases, and 5 bases lay outside the gene matches. The CDR3 DNA is TGTGCCAGCAGTGACTCGACAGGGGGCGGAAAAGATACGCAGTATTTT. Translated, it gives CASSDSTGGGKDTQYF.

The rearrangement joins TRBV10-1 to TRBJ2-5; 8 nucleotides align to TRBD2. The junction had 2 bases not matched to a gene; V was cut back by 3 bases and J by 2 bases. The CDR3 covers 14 residues. CDR1 and CDR2 (germline): WNHNN, SYGVQD (reference sequence). CDR3 DNA: TGCGCCAGCAGTGAATCGGGAGGGCAAGAGACCCAGTACTTC. This translates into CASSESGGQETQYF.

The gene calls are TRBV30 and TRBJ2-3; D unresolved. The germline V gene encodes CDR1 GTSNPN and CDR2 SVGIG (reference sequence). This CDR3 contains 14 residues. The V end lost 0 bases, the J end lost 2 bases, and 9 bases lay between the germline ends. The CDR3 DNA is TGTGCCTGGAGTGTACGGAGCCTCACAGATACGCAGTATTTT. Residues: CAWSVRSLTDTQYF. Full variable domain (missing parts from reference TRBV30 and TRBJ2-3): SQTIHQWPATLVQPVGSPLSLECTVEGTSNPNLYWYRQAAGRGLQLLFYSVGIGQISSEVPQNLSASRPQDRQFILSSKKLLLSDSGFYLCAWSVRSLTDTQYFGPGTRLTVL.

J is TRBJ1-2 and V is TRBV4-3; 9 positions agree with TRBD1. This CDR3 is built from 15 residues. The germline CDR1 and CDR2 sequences are LGHNA and YSLEER. The V segment lost 4 bases and the J segment 4 bases; nucleotides outside the gene matches: 7. CDR3 in amino acids: CASSLSRDRAYGYTF. CDR3 sequence (DNA): TGCGCCAGCAGCCTGTCCCGGGACAGGGCCTATGGCTACACCTTC.

The chain joins TRBV6-1 to TRBJ1-5; unclear D gene. There are 14 residues in the CDR3. Trimming left V 6 bases short and J 3 bases short, with 12 bases between. Germline CDR1 reads MNHNS; CDR2 reads SASEGT. In DNA, the CDR3 is TGTGCCAGCAGGGAGGTCCTTTTCAATCAGCCCCAGCATTTT. As protein: CASREVLFNQPQHF.

The genes are TRBV28 and TRBJ2-7; 8 bases fit TRBD1. The V and J ends lost 5 bases and 5 bases, in that order; junction bases with no gene match: 11. CDR3 size: 15 residues. CDR1 and CDR2 (germline): MDHEN, SYDVKM. CDR3 nucleotides: TGTGCCAGCAGTCCCCTCGACAGGGGCGGGCACGAGCAGTACTTC. It specifies CASSPLDRGGHEQYF.

The chain has TRBV6-5 and TRBJ2-7; D unresolved. V gave up 6 bases and J gave up 5 bases, with 17 bases separating them. Germline CDR1 and CDR2: MNHEY and SVGAGI. The CDR3 loop spans 14 amino acids. The CDR3 here is CASRLARNFHEQYF. The CDR3 DNA sequence: TGTGCCAGCAGATTAGCTAGGAACTTTCACGAGCAGTACTTC.

This clone appeared many times. This sequence joins TRBV6-4 and TRBJ2-3; 8 bases match TRBD2. Germline V gene sequence: CDR1 MRHNA, CDR2 SNTAGT. This CDR3 comprises 19 residues. With V trimmed by 2 bases and J by 5 bases, 18 bases remained unmatched. The CDR3 DNA reads as TGTGCCAGCAGTGACCACGTAACCGGGGGGGCCTCGGAGGTAGATACGCAGTATTTT. This sequence encodes CASSDHVTGGASEVDTQYF.

This chain links TRBV2 with TRBJ2-3, with D tentatively TRBD1 (5 bases). Germline assignment: CDR1 SNHLY and CDR2 FYNNEI. This CDR3 region has 12 residues. The V end was cut by 5 bases, the J end by 5 bases, with 8 bases between. The CDR3 bases are TGTGCCAGCAGTCCAGGGATAGATACGCAGTATTTT. Translation: CASSPGIDTQYF.

This sequence joins TRBV2 and TRBJ2-1; D is undetermined. The CDR3 loop spans 11 amino acids. The ends were cut back, 2 bases at V and 9 bases at J, with 5 bases in the middle. The germline V gene has CDR1 SNHLY and CDR2 FYNNEI. DNA of the CDR3: TGTGCCAGCAGTGAAACGGTTGAGCAGTTCTTC. Protein sequence: CASSETVEQFF.

This chain connects TRBV5-4 to TRBJ1-6, with a tentative D call TRBD1 (5 bases). The germline CDR1 and CDR2 sequences are SGHNT and YYREEE (reference sequence). V gave up 1 base and J gave up 6 bases, with 17 bases separating them. The CDR3 spans 17 residues. Here the CDR3 DNA reads TGTGCCAGCAGCTTGTGGCAGGGTGGGTCTGGTAATTCACCCCTCCACTTT. It codes for CASSLWQGGSGNSPLHF. Full variable domain (outside the CDR3, taken from reference TRBV5-4 and TRBJ1-6): ETGVTQSPTHLIKTRGQQVTLRCSSQSGHNTVSWYQQALGQGPQFIFQYYREEENGRGNFPPRFSGLQFPNYSSELNVNALELDDSALYLCASSLWQGGSGNSPLHFGNGTRLTVT.

The chain couples TRBV29-1 to TRBJ1-2, with TRBD1 matching 7 bases. The CDR3 contains 13 residues. Germline CDR1 SQVTM, CDR2 ANQGSEA. V shed 2 bases and J 4 bases; nucleotides not matched to a gene: 4. The chain's CDR3 is CSVEKGAGYGYTF. Written as DNA, the CDR3 is TGCAGCGTTGAAAAGGGGGCAGGCTATGGCTACACCTTC.

This chain uses TRBV7-9 with TRBJ2-7; a weak D match, TRBD1 (6 bases). V gave up 6 bases and J gave up 7 bases, with 25 bases separating them. The CDR3 extends over 16 amino acids. Per the germline V gene, CDR1 is SEHNR and CDR2 is FQNEAQ (reference sequence). The CDR3: CASSSPGQGNFGEQYF. The CDR3 DNA is TGTGCCAGCAGTTCCCCGGGACAAGGAAATTTCGGAGAGCAGTACTTC.

The gene calls are TRBV4-1 and TRBJ1-4; the match to TRBD1 covers 7 bases. Trimming took 5 bases from V and 8 from J; bases not matched to a gene: 17. Germline V lookup: CDR1 MGHRA, CDR2 YSYEKL. This CDR3 has 17 residues. CDR3 sequence (DNA): TGCGCCAGCAGCGAATTATTACGGACAGGAAGGGGGGAAAAACTGTTTTTT. Its translation: CASSELLRTGRGEKLFF.

The chain employs TRBV14 and TRBJ1-2, with 8 nucleotides matching TRBD1. Germline V lookup: CDR1 SGHDN, CDR2 FVKESK. The CDR3 length is 17 residues. V gave up 0 bases and J gave up 2 bases; unmatched junction bases: 8. The CDR3 loop reads CASSQERRQGPNYGYTF. The CDR3 DNA follows: TGTGCCAGCAGCCAAGAACGGCGACAGGGGCCGAACTATGGCTACACCTTC.

The gene calls are TRBV9 and TRBJ1-1; a weak D match, TRBD1 (5 bases). The germline gives CDR1 SGDLS, CDR2 YYNGEE. The germline V and J ends were trimmed by 2 bases and 4 bases, with 12 bases remaining between them. This CDR3 spans 14 amino acids. The CDR3 loop is CASSVGGRGTEAFF. CDR3 coding DNA: TGTGCCAGCAGCGTCGGGGGAAGGGGCACTGAAGCTTTCTTT.

The chain is built from TRBV19 and TRBJ2-5, with 10 bases lining up with TRBD2. The CDR3 covers 19 residues. Germline loops: CDR1 LNHDA, CDR2 SQIVND (reference sequence). V was clipped by 5 bases and J by 3 bases; unmatched bases: 18. The chain's CDR3 is CASSPLGPRRAGGKETQYF. In nucleotides, the CDR3 is TGTGCCAGTAGTCCCCTGGGCCCTCGAAGAGCGGGGGGGAAAGAGACCCAGTACTTC.

CDR3 nucleotides: TGCGCCAGCAGCCAAGATATAGGGGGAGGGCAGCCCCAGCATTTT. Translating gives CASSQDIGGGQPQHF. The genes are TRBV4-1 and TRBJ1-5; perhaps TRBD1 as D (6 bases). CDR3 length equals 15 residues. V lost 0 bases and J 7 bases, leaving 13 bases between the germline ends. Germline assignment: CDR1 MGHRA and CDR2 YSYEKL.